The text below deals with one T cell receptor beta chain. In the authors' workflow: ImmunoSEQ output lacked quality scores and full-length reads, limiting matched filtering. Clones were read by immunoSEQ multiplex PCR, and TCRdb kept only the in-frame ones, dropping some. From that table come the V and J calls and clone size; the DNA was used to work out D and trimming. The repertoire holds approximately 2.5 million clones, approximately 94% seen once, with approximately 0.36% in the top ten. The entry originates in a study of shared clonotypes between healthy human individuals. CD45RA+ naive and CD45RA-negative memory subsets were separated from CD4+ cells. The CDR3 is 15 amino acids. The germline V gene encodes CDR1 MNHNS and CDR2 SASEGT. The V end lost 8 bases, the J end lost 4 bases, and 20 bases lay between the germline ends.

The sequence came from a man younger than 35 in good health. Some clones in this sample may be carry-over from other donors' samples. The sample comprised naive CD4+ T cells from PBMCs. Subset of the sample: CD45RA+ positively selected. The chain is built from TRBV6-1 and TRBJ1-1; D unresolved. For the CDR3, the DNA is TGTGCCAGCGCCATACGTAGGTCATGGGGCACTGAAGCTTTCTTT. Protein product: CASAIRRSWGTEAFF.